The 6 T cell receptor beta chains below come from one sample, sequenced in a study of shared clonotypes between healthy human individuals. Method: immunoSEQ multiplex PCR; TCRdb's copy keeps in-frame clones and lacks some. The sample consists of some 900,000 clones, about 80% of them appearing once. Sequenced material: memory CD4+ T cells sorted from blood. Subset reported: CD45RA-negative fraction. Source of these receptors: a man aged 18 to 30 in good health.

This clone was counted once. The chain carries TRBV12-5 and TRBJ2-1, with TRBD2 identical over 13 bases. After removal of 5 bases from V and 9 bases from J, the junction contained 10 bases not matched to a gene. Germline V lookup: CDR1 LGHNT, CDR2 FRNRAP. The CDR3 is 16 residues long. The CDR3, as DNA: TGTGCTAGTGGTCCCTGGACTAGCGGGAGTCTCAGTGAGCAGTTCTTC. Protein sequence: CASGPWTSGSLSEQFF.

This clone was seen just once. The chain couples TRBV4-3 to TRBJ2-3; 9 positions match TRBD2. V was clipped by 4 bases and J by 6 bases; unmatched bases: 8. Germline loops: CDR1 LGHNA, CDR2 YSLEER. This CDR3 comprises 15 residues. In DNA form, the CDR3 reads TGCGCCAGCAGCCTGAATAGCGGGAGTATGGATACGCAGTATTTT. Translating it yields CASSLNSGSMDTQYF.

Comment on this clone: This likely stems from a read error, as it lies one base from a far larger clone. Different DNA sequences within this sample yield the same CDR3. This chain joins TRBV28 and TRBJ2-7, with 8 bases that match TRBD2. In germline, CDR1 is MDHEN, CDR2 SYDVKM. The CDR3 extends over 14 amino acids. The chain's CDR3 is CATLSGGGYYEQYF. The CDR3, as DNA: TGTGCCACACTCTCGGGAGGGGGATACTACGAACAGTACTTC.

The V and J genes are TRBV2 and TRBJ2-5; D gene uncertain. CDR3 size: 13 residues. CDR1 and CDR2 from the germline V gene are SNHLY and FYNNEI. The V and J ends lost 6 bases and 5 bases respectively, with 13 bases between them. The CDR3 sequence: CASRLPRRETQYF. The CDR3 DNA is TGTGCCAGCAGGTTGCCTAGGCGGGAGACCCAGTACTTC.

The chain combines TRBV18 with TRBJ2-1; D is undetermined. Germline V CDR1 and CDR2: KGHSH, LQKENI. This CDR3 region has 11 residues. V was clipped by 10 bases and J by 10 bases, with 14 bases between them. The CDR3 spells CATAAGKEQFF. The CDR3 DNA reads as TGTGCCACCGCCGCCGGTAAGGAGCAGTTCTTC. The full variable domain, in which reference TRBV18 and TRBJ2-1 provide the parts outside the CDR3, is NAGVMQNPRHLVRRRGQEARLRCSPMKGHSHVYWYRQLPEEGLKFMVYLQKENIIDESGMPKERFSAEFPKEGPSILRIQQVVRGDSAAYFCATAAGKEQFFGPGTRLTVL.

The CDR3 nucleotides read TGTGCCAGCAGTGGACTAGCGGGAGCCACGCGCGAGCAGTACTTC. As protein: CASSGLAGATREQYF. The chain recombines TRBV2 with TRBJ2-7; 12 bases map to TRBD2. Losses at the gene ends were 4 bases for V and 6 bases for J; bases not matched to a gene: 7. Germline V gene data show CDR1 as SNHLY and CDR2 as FYNNEI. The CDR3 totals 15 residues. The variable domain in full, completed from reference TRBV2 and TRBJ2-7, reads EPEVTQTPSHQVTQMGQEVILRCVPISNHLYFYWYRQILGQKVEFLVSFYNNEISEKSEIFDDQFSVERPDGSNFTLKIRSTKLEDSAMYFCASSGLAGATREQYFGPGTRLTVT.